This TCR beta chain was obtained from a study of shared clonotypes between healthy human individuals. Whole-study findings and limits: The genetic and exposure-history diversity represented was limited by few donors.

Germline V lookup: CDR1 GTSNPN, CDR2 SVGIG (reference sequence). The CDR3 runs 14 residues. Trimming pared 2 bases from V and 5 bases from J, leaving 15 bases between. About this clone: What it binds is not known.

TCRdb's table, derived via immunoSEQ multiplex PCR, lists solely in-frame clones and lacks some. This table has a few million clones, more than 80% appearing once. The receptor's source is a man younger than 35 in good health. Sequenced sample: naive CD4+ T cells sorted from blood. The sample's subset: CD45RA+ positively selected. V is TRBV30 and J is TRBJ1-2; D might be TRBD1 (6 bases). CDR3: CAWSPYTTGYGYTF. DNA for the CDR3: TGTGCCTGGAGTCCATATACAACAGGGTATGGCTACACCTTC.